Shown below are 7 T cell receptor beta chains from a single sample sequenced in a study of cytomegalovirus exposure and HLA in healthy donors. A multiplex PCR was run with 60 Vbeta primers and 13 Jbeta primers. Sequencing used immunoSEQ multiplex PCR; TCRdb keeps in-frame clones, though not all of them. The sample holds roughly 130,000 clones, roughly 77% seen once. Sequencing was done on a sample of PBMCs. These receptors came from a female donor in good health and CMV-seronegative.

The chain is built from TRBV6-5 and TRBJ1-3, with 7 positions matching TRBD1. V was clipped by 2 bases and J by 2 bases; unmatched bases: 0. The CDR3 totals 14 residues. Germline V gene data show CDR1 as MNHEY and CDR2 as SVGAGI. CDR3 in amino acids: CASSYGQAGNTIYF. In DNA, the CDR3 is TGTGCCAGCAGTTACGGACAGGCTGGAAACACCATATATTTT.

The chain's CDR3 is CAYQAGYSNQPQHF. As DNA, the CDR3 is TGTGCCTACCAGGCAGGGTATAGCAATCAGCCCCAGCATTTT. The chain is built from TRBV30 and TRBJ1-5; D is possibly TRBD1 (5 bases). V was pared by 7 bases and J by 0 bases, with 13 bases between. Germline V gives CDR1 GTSNPN, CDR2 SVGIG (reference sequence). The CDR3 loop spans 14 amino acids.

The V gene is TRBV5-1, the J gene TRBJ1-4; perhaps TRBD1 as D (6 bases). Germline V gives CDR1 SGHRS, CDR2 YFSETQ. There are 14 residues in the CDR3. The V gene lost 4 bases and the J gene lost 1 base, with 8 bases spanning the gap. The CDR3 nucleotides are TGCGCCAGCAGCCCGACAGGAACTAATGAAAAACTGTTTTTT. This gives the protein CASSPTGTNEKLFF. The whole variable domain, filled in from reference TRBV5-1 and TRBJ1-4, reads KAGVTQTPRYLIKTRGQQVTLSCSPISGHRSVSWYQQTPGQGLQFLFEYFSETQRNKGNFPGRFSGRQFSNSRSEMNVSTLELGDSALYLCASSPTGTNEKLFFGSGTQLSVL.

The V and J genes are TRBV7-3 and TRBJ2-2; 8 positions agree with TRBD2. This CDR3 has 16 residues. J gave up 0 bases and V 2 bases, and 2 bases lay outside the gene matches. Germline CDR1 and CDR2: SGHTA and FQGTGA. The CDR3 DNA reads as TGTGCCAGCAGCTTAGCGGGGGGTACGAACACCGGGGAGCTGTTTTTT. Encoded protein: CASSLAGGTNTGELFF.

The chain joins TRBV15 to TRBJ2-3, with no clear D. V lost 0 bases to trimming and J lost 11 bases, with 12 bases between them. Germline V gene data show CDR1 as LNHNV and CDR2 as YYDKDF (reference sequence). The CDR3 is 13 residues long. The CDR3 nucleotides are TGTGCCACCAGCAGAGATCTATTCGATGGGCAGTATTTT. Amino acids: CATSRDLFDGQYF.

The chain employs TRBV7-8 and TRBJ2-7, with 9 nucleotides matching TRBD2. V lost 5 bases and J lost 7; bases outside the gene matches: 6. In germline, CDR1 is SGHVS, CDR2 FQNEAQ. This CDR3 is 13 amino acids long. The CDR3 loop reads CASSASGAGEQYF. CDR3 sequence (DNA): TGTGCCAGCAGCGCTAGCGGGGCGGGGGAGCAGTACTTC. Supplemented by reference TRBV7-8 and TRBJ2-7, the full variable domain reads GAGVSQSPRYKVAKRGQDVALRCDPISGHVSLFWYQQALGQGPEFLTYFQNEAQLDKSGLPSDRFFAERPEGSVSTLKIQRTQQEDSAVYLCASSASGAGEQYFGPGTRLTVT.

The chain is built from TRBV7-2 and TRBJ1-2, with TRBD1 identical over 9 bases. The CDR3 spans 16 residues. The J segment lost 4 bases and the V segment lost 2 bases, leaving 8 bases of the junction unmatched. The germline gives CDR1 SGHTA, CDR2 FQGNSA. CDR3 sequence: CASSLSGTGLGYGYTF. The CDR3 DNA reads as TGTGCCAGCAGCTTAAGCGGGACAGGGTTGGGCTATGGCTACACCTTC.